This T cell receptor (beta chain) was documented in a study of post-analysis software for immune sequencing data. Whole-study context: Included courses were relapsing-remitting and secondary progressive multiple sclerosis; progressive-relapsing multiple sclerosis was also included. Points from the study as a whole: Significantly lower normalized Chao1 diversity was seen in multiple sclerosis patients than in controls.

As for this clonotype: Its matching antigen is unknown.

Carried by the TCR beta cDNA libraries were unique molecular identifiers. TCRdb recomputed calls from the PCR reads with MiXCR, one row per CDR3 protein. This sample carries 450,000 or so distinct CDR3 sequences, under 55% of them seen once, and the ten largest clones take 9% to 14%. The receptor's source is a girl aged 10-17 years with multiple sclerosis. What was sequenced was blood.

The CDR3 loop reads CSAAGQGVLQPQHF. The CDR3 DNA follows: TGCAGTGCTGCGGGACAGGGGGTGTTACAGCCCCAGCATTTT. The chain joins TRBV20-1 to TRBJ1-5, with TRBD1 identical over 11 bases. Germline trimming cut 5 bases from V and 7 bases from J; bases unmatched to any gene: 7. The CDR3 contains 14 residues. Germline loops: CDR1 DFQATT, CDR2 SNEGSKA (reference sequence).